Below, 24 T cell receptor beta chains from the same sample are listed, as sequenced in a study of T cells in Graves' hyperthyroidism and ophthalmopathy. Authors of the study amplified TCR beta CDR3 regions from RNA transcripts. Primed by the HTBI set, a first-round RT-PCR was run on the TCR CDR3. TCRdb reprocessed the multiplex PCR reads with MiXCR, giving one entry per CDR3 protein. Here the sample spans roughly 500,000 distinct CDR3 sequences, roughly a quarter being singletons. The sequenced material came from blood. These TCRs come from a woman under 40 with Graves' ophthalmopathy.

The chain has TRBV5-1 and TRBJ1-1; TRBD1 matches at 7 bases. Trimming removed 2 bases from V and 0 bases from J; junction bases left unmatched: 4. The CDR3 totals 15 residues. Germline V gene sequence: CDR1 SGHRS, CDR2 YFSETQ. The CDR3 DNA reads as TGCGCCAGCAGCTTTACGGGACAGCTGAACACTGAAGCTTTCTTT. The encoded protein is CASSFTGQLNTEAFF.

This clonotype was recorded many times. The genes are TRBV10-3 and TRBJ2-7; TRBD1 aligns across 10 bases. The CDR3 covers 15 residues. J lost 2 bases, V lost 6 bases, and 7 bases had no gene match. Germline V gene sequence: CDR1 ENHRY, CDR2 SYGVKD. Written as DNA, the CDR3 is TGTGCCATCAGCCCGGCCGGGACAGGGGCCTACGAGCAGTACTTC. This gives the protein CAISPAGTGAYEQYF.

The chain carries TRBV6-4 and TRBJ1-5; no firm D call. Trimming left V 0 bases short and J 3 bases short, with 12 bases between. In germline, CDR1 is MRHNA, CDR2 SNTAGT. The CDR3 runs 16 residues. CDR3 sequence: CASSDSPRVTNQPQHF. CDR3 sequence (DNA): TGTGCCAGCAGTGACTCCCCCCGGGTTACCAATCAGCCCCAGCATTTT.

V usage is TRBV2 and J usage is TRBJ1-6; D ambiguous. The V gene lost 3 bases and the J gene lost 0 bases, with 3 bases spanning the gap. Germline loops: CDR1 SNHLY, CDR2 FYNNEI. This CDR3 region has 14 residues. The CDR3 DNA reads TGTGCCAGCAGTGACAGCTCCTATAATTCACCCCTCCACTTT. Translating it yields CASSDSSYNSPLHF. The full variable domain, completed using reference TRBV2 and TRBJ1-6, is EPEVTQTPSHQVTQMGQEVILRCVPISNHLYFYWYRQILGQKVEFLVSFYNNEISEKSEIFDDQFSVERPDGSNFTLKIRSTKLEDSAMYFCASSDSSYNSPLHFGNGTRLTVT.

V and J are TRBV5-1 and TRBJ2-2; the match to TRBD2 covers 9 bases. Germline V CDR1 and CDR2: SGHRS, YFSETQ. This CDR3 contains 16 residues. The V and J ends lost 0 bases and 4 bases, in that order; junction bases with no gene match: 4. CDR3 region: CASSLEGGGVTGELFF. The CDR3 DNA follows: TGCGCCAGCAGCTTGGAAGGCGGGGGGGTCACCGGGGAGCTGTTTTTT.

In its sample, this clonotype was seen many times. This sequence joins TRBV7-2 and TRBJ1-1; no reliable D call. The CDR3 contains 15 residues. The germline gives CDR1 SGHTA, CDR2 FQGNSA. Trimming took off 5 bases at V and 1 base at J, with 14 bases between the two ends. Here the CDR3 DNA reads TGTGCCAGCAGCCCAGACCCGGTGGGGAACACTGAAGCTTTCTTT. Protein product: CASSPDPVGNTEAFF.

V and J are TRBV3-1 and TRBJ2-7, with 9 bases that match TRBD1. Germline V lookup: CDR1 LGHDT, CDR2 YNNKEL (reference sequence). The CDR3 has 19 residues. J lost 1 base, V lost 0 bases, and 13 bases had no gene match. The CDR3 DNA sequence: TGTGCCAGCAGCCAAGATGTCGGGACAGGGACATTTTCTTCCTACGAGCAGTACTTC. This gives the protein CASSQDVGTGTFSSYEQYF.

The CDR3 protein is CASSEWEGNTEAFF. CDR3 nucleotide sequence: TGTGCCAGCAGTGAGTGGGAGGGGAACACTGAAGCTTTCTTT. The J gene is TRBJ1-1, the V gene TRBV6-1, with no clear D. V was cut by 3 bases and J by 1 base, with 9 bases left in between. CDR1 and CDR2 from the germline V gene are MNHNS and SASEGT. This CDR3 has 14 amino acids.

The chain joins TRBV15 to TRBJ2-1, with TRBD1 identical over 7 bases. The V gene's germline CDR1 is LNHNV and CDR2 YYDKDF (reference sequence). The CDR3 is 16 amino acids. Trimming at V came to 1 base and at J to 2 bases, leaving 5 bases not matched to a gene. The chain's CDR3 is CATSRVTGITYNEQFF. The DNA of the CDR3 is TGTGCCACCAGCAGAGTGACAGGGATCACCTACAATGAGCAGTTCTTC.

Remarks on this clonotype: At one boundary the junction diverges from the germline segment, which might be a read error. V gene TRBV28 combines with J gene TRBJ1-1, with TRBD1 as a possible D gene (5 bases). The CDR3 has 15 residues. The V gene's germline CDR1 is MDHEN and CDR2 SYDVKM. The CDR3 reads CASSLSGGVYTEALF. The CDR3 DNA is TGTGCCAGCAGTTTATCCGGGGGGGTGTACACTGAAGCTCTCTTT.

The sample holds many counts of this clonotype. The gene calls are TRBV12-3 or TRBV12-4 and TRBJ2-7, with no clear D. V lost 6 bases, J lost 1 base, and 10 bases lay in between. This CDR3 region has 13 residues. The CDR3 bases are TGTGCCAGCAGGTTACTATCATCCTACGAGCAGTACTTC. Translated, it gives CASRLLSSYEQYF.

This clonotype has a count of ten or more. The genes are TRBV18 and TRBJ2-7; 7 nucleotides match TRBD1. V was clipped by 1 base and J by 6 bases; unmatched bases: 3. The germline V gene has CDR1 KGHSH and CDR2 LQKENI. The CDR3 is made up of 13 amino acids. The CDR3 reads CASSPQGASEQYF. CDR3 coding DNA: TGTGCCAGCTCACCACAGGGGGCGAGCGAGCAGTACTTC.

This clonotype came up a few times. The chain links TRBV3-1 to TRBJ2-3; TRBD2 is a possible D gene (6 bases). This CDR3 region has 15 residues. Trimming took 4 bases from V and 3 from J, leaving 14 bases between them. Germline CDR1 reads LGHDT; CDR2 reads YNNKEL (reference sequence). CDR3 coding DNA: TGTGCCAGCAGCCCGGGGGTTACCGGAACAGATACGCAGTATTTT. It encodes CASSPGVTGTDTQYF.

The table lists this clonotype with a few counts. The chain couples TRBV4-1 to TRBJ2-2; maybe TRBD1 (6 bases). Germline V gene lookup returns CDR1 MGHRA and CDR2 YSYEKL. The CDR3 contains 18 residues. V was cut by 0 bases and J by 6 bases, with 20 bases left in between. CDR3 sequence reads: CASSQDMGARRRAGELFF. The CDR3 nucleotides are TGCGCCAGCAGCCAAGATATGGGGGCCCGCCGGCGGGCCGGGGAGCTGTTTTTT.

This clonotype occurred a few times. The rearrangement links TRBV2 to TRBJ2-3; TRBD1 might be the D (5 bases). CDR3 length equals 12 residues. V shed 5 bases and J shed 5 bases, with 8 bases lying between them. Germline loops: CDR1 SNHLY, CDR2 FYNNEI. In DNA, the CDR3 is TGTGCCAGCAGTTACAGGCGAGATACGCAGTATTTT. Its translation: CASSYRRDTQYF.

This clonotype occurred many times. J is TRBJ2-5 and V is TRBV6-5; 7 nucleotides line up with TRBD2. The CDR3 runs to 16 residues. Germline trimming cut 0 bases from V and 3 bases from J; bases unmatched to any gene: 7. Germline loops: CDR1 MNHEY, CDR2 SVGAGI. The DNA of the CDR3 is TGTGCCAGCAGTTACTCAGCGGGGACGGTGAAAGAGACCCAGTACTTC. It yields the protein CASSYSAGTVKETQYF.

The sample holds many counts of this clonotype. V usage is TRBV4-1 and J usage is TRBJ2-7, with 9 bases that match TRBD1. V lost 3 bases and J lost 1; bases outside the gene matches: 7. This CDR3 spans 16 amino acids. Germline V lookup: CDR1 MGHRA, CDR2 YSYEKL. The CDR3 coding sequence is TGCGCCAGCAGCCAGGCGGACAGGGGCCGATCCTACGAGCAGTACTTC. Protein sequence: CASSQADRGRSYEQYF.

This clonotype occurred many times. The V call is TRBV2, the J call TRBJ1-2; 7 bases are shared with TRBD1. The CDR3 is 13 amino acids. Looked up from germline, CDR1 is SNHLY and CDR2 is FYNNEI. Trimming cost V 8 bases and J 3 bases; bases outside gene matches: 6. The CDR3 loop reads CASGAGTDYGYTF. The CDR3 nucleotides are TGTGCCAGCGGGGCGGGGACAGACTATGGCTACACCTTC.

This sequence joins TRBV18 and TRBJ1-2; tentative D call: TRBD1 (6 bases). The CDR3 has 13 amino acids. Looked up from germline, CDR1 is KGHSH and CDR2 is LQKENI. The ends were cut back, 3 bases at V and 5 bases at J, with 10 bases in the middle. The CDR3 DNA reads TGTGCCAGCTCACCTACAACAGGGTATGGCTACACCTTC. Amino acids: CASSPTTGYGYTF. Full variable domain (outside the CDR3, taken from reference TRBV18 and TRBJ1-2): NAGVMQNPRHLVRRRGQEARLRCSPMKGHSHVYWYRQLPEEGLKFMVYLQKENIIDESGMPKERFSAEFPKEGPSILRIQQVVRGDSAAYFCASSPTTGYGYTFGSGTRLTVV.

This clonotype has at least ten counts. V gene TRBV20-1 combines with J gene TRBJ2-7; no firm D call. Trimming removed 3 bases from V and 4 bases from J, with 7 bases in between. The CDR3 loop spans 11 amino acids. Germline values: CDR1 DFQATT, CDR2 SNEGSKA (reference sequence). The CDR3 bases are TGCAGTGCTAGTGCAGGATACGAGCAGTACTTC. It encodes CSASAGYEQYF.

Points on this clonotype: With a much larger clone just one base away, this may be a read error. CDR3 bases: TGCAGTGCTAGAGACCAGGGGTCCGGGGAGCTGTGTTTT. It encodes CSARDQGSGELCF. The chain combines TRBV20-1 with TRBJ2-2; D is perhaps TRBD1 (6 bases). Germline-derived CDR1 and CDR2 are DFQATT and SNEGSKA (reference sequence). The CDR3 is 13 residues long.

The chain links TRBV15 to TRBJ1-2; maybe TRBD1 (6 bases). V lost 6 bases and J lost 4, with 15 bases in between. The germline V gene has CDR1 LNHNV and CDR2 YYDKDF (reference sequence). The CDR3 has 14 residues. For the CDR3, the DNA is TGTGCCACCAGGTCGGGTACAGGGCCCTATGGCTACACCTTC. This sequence encodes CATRSGTGPYGYTF.

In its sample, this clonotype was seen many times. Being one base from a much bigger clone, this may be a read error. The limits of the CDR3 on the DNA are not certain, so only TCRdb's listed CDR3 is given. CDR3 amino acids: CATSSDSGQGAAEAFF. This sequence joins TRBV15 and TRBJ1-1; the table assigns TRBD1, which was not confirmed against the DNA. The CDR3 has 16 residues if both end residues are counted. CDR1 and CDR2 (germline): LNHNV, YYDKDF (reference sequence).

V gene TRBV12-3 or TRBV12-4 combines with J gene TRBJ1-2; possible D gene TRBD1, 5 bases. This CDR3 region has 15 residues. V lost 8 bases to trimming and J lost 1 base, with 17 bases between them. CDR3 sequence reads: CASHWEDTLNYGYTF. CDR3 nucleotide sequence: TGTGCCAGCCATTGGGAGGACACCCTTAACTATGGCTACACCTTC.